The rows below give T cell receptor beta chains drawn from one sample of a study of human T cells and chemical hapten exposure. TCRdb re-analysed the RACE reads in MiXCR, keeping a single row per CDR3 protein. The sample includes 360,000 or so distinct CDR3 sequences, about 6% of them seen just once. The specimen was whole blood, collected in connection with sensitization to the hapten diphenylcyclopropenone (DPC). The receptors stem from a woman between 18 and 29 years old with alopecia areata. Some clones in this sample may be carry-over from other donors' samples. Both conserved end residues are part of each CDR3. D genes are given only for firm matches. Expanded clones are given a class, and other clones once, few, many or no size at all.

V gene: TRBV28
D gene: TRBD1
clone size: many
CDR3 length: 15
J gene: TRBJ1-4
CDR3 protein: CASSFYRGADEKLFF
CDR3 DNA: TGTGCCAGCAGTTTCTACAGGGGGGCAGATGAAAAACTGTTTTTT

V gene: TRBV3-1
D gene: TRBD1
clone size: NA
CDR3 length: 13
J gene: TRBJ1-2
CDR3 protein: CASSPGTGLGYAF
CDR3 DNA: TGTGCCAGCAGCCCCGGGACAGGGTTAGGCTACGCCTTC

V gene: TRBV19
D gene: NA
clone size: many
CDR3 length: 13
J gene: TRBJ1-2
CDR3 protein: CASRYQGLDGYTF
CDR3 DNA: TGTGCCAGTAGATACCAGGGGCTCGATGGCTACACCTTC

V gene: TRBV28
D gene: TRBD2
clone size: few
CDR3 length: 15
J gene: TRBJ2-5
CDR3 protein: CASTSAGTAKRTQYF
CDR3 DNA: TGTGCCAGCACCTCAGCGGGGACCGCCAAGAGGACCCAGTACTTC

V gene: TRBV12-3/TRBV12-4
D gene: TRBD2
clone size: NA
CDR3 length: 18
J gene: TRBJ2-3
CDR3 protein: CASSSPAGLGGSTDTQYF
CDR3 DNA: TGTGCCAGCAGTTCCCCCGCGGGACTAGGGGGATCCACAGATACGCAGTATTTT

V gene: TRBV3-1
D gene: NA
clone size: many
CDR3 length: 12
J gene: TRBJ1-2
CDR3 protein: CASRGYNYGYTF
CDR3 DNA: TGTGCCAGCAGGGGGTATAACTATGGCTACACCTTC

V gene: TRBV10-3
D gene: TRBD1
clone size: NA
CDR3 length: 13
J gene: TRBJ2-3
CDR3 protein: CAVQDRGKDTQYF
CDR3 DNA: TGTGCCGTCCAGGACAGGGGTAAAGATACGCAGTATTTT

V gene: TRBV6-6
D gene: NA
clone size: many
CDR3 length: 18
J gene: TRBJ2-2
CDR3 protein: CASSTLLGQNTGTGELFF
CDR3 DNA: TGTGCCAGCAGTACCCTTCTTGGGCAGAATACAGGGACCGGGGAGCTGTTTTTT

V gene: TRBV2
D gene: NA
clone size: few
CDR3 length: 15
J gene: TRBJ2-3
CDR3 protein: CASSRGTRSTDTQYF
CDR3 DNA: TGTGCCAGCAGTAGGGGGACAAGAAGTACAGATACGCAGTATTTT

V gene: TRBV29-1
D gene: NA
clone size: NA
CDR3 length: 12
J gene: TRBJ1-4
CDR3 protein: CSVAGAEEKLFF
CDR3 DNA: TGCAGCGTTGCAGGGGCAGAGGAAAAACTGTTTTTT

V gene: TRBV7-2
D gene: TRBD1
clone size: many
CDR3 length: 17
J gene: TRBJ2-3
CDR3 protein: CASSSTGKLGHTDTQYF
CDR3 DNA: TGTGCCAGCAGCTCGACAGGGAAACTGGGGCACACAGATACGCAGTATTTT

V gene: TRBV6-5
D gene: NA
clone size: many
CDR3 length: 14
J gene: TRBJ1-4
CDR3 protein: CASRDGATNEKLFF
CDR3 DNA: TGTGCCAGCAGAGACGGTGCAACTAATGAAAAACTGTTTTTT

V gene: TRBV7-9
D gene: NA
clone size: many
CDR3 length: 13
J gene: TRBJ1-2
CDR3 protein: CASSPPVGYGYTF
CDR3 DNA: TGTGCCAGCAGCCCCCCTGTAGGCTATGGCTACACCTTC

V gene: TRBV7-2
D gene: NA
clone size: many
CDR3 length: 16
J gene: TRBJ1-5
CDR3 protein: CASSLYGGEGNQPQHF
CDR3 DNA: TGTGCCAGCAGCTTATATGGAGGGGAGGGCAATCAGCCCCAGCATTTT

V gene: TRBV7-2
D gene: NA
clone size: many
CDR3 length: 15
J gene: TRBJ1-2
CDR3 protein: CASSLVPGLGYGYTF
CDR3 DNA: TGTGCCAGCAGCCTAGTCCCAGGGTTGGGCTATGGCTACACCTTC

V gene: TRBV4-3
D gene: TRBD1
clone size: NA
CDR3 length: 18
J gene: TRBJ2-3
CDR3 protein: CASSQGEHEGAFTDTQYF
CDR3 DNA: TGCGCCAGCAGCCAAGGGGAACACGAGGGGGCCTTCACAGATACGCAGTATTTT

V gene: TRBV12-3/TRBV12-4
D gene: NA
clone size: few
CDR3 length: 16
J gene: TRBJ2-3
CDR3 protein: CASRAGTLRSTDTQYF
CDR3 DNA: TGTGCCAGCAGGGCTGGGACTTTAAGGAGCACAGATACGCAGTATTTT

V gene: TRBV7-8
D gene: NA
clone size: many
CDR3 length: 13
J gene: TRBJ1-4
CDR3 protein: CASSLGPFGKLFF
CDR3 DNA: TGTGCCAGCAGCTTAGGGCCCTTTGGGAAACTGTTTTTT

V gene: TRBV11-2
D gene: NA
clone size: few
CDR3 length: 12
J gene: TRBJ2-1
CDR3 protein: CASSLDQRSTFF
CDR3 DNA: TGTGCCAGCAGCTTAGATCAACGGAGCACGTTCTTC

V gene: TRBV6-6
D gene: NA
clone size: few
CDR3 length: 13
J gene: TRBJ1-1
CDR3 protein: CASTGAWNTEAFF
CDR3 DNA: TGTGCCAGCACTGGTGCTTGGAACACTGAAGCTTTCTTT

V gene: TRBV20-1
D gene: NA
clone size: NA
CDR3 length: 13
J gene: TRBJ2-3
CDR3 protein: CSARDHATDTQYF
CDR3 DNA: TGCAGTGCTAGAGACCATGCCACAGATACGCAGTATTTT

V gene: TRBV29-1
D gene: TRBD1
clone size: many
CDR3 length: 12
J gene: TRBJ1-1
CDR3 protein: CSGGQGVTEAFF
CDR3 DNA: TGCAGCGGTGGGCAGGGGGTGACTGAAGCTTTCTTT

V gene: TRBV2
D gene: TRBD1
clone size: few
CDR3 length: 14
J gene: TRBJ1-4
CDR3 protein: CASTSTGGYEKLFF
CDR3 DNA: TGTGCCAGCACGAGTACAGGGGGTTACGAAAAACTGTTTTTT

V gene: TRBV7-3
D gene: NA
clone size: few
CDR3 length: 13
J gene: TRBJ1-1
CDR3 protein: CASTPEWSIEAFF
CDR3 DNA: TGTGCCAGCACCCCAGAATGGTCAATTGAAGCTTTCTTT

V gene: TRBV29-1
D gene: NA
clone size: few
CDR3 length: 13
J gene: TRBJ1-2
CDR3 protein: CSVEEWDAYGYTF
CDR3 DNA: TGCAGCGTTGAAGAGTGGGACGCCTATGGCTACACCTTC

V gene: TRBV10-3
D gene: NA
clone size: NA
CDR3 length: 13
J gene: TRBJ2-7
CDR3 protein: CAISESARYEQYF
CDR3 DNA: TGTGCCATCAGTGAGTCGGCCCGTTACGAGCAGTACTTC

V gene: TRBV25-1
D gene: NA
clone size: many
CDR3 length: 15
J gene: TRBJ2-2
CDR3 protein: CASSEGTTNTGELFF
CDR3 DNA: TGTGCCAGCAGTGAAGGGACAACGAACACCGGGGAGCTGTTTTTT

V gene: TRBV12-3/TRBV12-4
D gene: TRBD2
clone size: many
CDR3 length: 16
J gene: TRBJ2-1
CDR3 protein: CASSFFFGLAGQEQFF
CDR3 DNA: TGTGCCAGCAGTTTCTTCTTCGGACTAGCGGGCCAAGAGCAGTTCTTC

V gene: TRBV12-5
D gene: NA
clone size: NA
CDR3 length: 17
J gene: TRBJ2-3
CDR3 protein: CASGLQYGLGGTDTQYF
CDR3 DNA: TGTGCTAGTGGTCTCCAATACGGGCTTGGCGGCACAGATACGCAGTATTTT

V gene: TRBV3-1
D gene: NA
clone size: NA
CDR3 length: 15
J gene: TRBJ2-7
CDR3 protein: CASSQGQYLVYEQYF
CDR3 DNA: TGTGCCAGCAGCCAAGGCCAATACCTCGTCTACGAGCAGTACTTC

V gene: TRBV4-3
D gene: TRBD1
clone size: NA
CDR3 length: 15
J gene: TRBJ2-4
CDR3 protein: CASSQEGQGENIQYF
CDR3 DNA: TGCGCCAGCAGCCAAGAGGGACAGGGGGAAAACATTCAGTACTTC